This T cell receptor (beta chain) was retrieved from a study of cytomegalovirus exposure and HLA in healthy donors (dated by TCRdb to the late 2010s). Describing the broader study: In an earlier analysis of some 610 of the donors, around 290 Gb of sequence data and 100 million or so unique TCR beta sequences from roughly 190 million T cells were reported. Roughly 300 gigabases of sequencing data and tens of millions of unique TCR sequences made up an early release that covered around 640 HLA-typed donors. A separate validation cohort of roughly 120 different subjects was used in addition to the roughly 670-subject first cohort. The number of donors typed differed by locus, with about 629-640 for A, B, C, DRB1 and DQB1, around 560 for DQA1, about 610 for DPA1, and approximately 470 for DPB1. High-throughput TCR immunosequencing, statistical association of individual TCRs with disease status, and machine learning were combined to predict cytomegalovirus infection status. Rather than drawing on any new phenotypic data, the later analysis identified candidate immune exposures from TCR beta sequences and the way those sequences occurred across donors. A later analysis re-analyzed previously published TCR beta repertoires from 666 donors and added high-resolution HLA genotyping to study TCR occurrence patterns. HLA typing included class I and class II loci at four-digit resolution. Alongside the repertoire data, information on donor age, sex, ethnicity and CMV serostatus was compiled. The study profiled the T cell repertoires of under 700 subjects by immunosequencing and related them to cytomegalovirus serostatus. The study was designed to test whether signatures of past pathogen exposure could be identified by cataloging public T cell receptors. Of the roughly 400 genotyped donors, roughly 80% were placed in the genetic ancestry cluster associated with self-reported Caucasian donors. Across 398 genotyped donors of the cohort, an average of about 240,000 unique TCR beta nucleotide sequences per donor were sequenced, and approximately 17% of those sequences were non-productive. Four to six DR-DQ haplotypes were handled as single units for association and clustering, since linkage in the cohort was strong. An earlier analysis of several hundred of the donors used high-throughput TCR beta sequencing to judge whether each TCR beta V gene segment behaved as functional or pseudogenic. All discovery cohort repertoires had been generated on a single sequencing platform. In a later genetic analysis, genome-wide SNP genotypes for 398 of the 666 donors were used, and that subset was treated as a discovery cohort. Results the study describes overall, beyond this receptor: An association between a missense DCLRE1C variant and V-gene and J-gene trimming of TCR beta chains was found in a later genetic analysis and replicated in an independent cohort. The classifier was reported to diagnose cytomegalovirus status with high specificity and sensitivity in both the original and validation cohorts. While some public TCRs were present in many individuals, most TCR sequences turned up only very rarely across donors. CMV serostatus was the only immune exposure information available for the cohort. Presence/absence analyses assumed roughly uniform sequencing depth across donors, an assumption that may not hold. Linkage disequilibrium might explain the correlated functional status among segregating V segments, but an unknown experimental factor could not be ruled out. In a later analysis, the rate of TCR association differed among HLA loci, with DRB1 alleles having the most associated TCRs and HLA-C alleles having the fewest. Compared with equally common non-associated chains, HLA-associated TCR beta chains in a later analysis were more clonally expanded and had lower generation probabilities. Broadly in line with IMGT annotations, most TCR beta V segments showed up in productive rearrangements about 87% or about 30% of the time in an earlier analysis of approximately 600 of the donors. In a later genetic analysis, fewer N-insertions in productive TCRs were reported among donors in an Asian-associated ancestry cluster than the approximately 630-donor mean. A cluster of highly shared sequence variants was judged likely to be a technical artifact of the sequencing pipeline. Because HLA typing was missing for some donors at each locus, association tests included only the typed subset. Most CMV-associated TCR beta chains appeared to be HLA-restricted in a later analysis, and the HLA associations seemed to be driven largely by CMV exposure. The authors suggested that the approach could potentially be generalized to other disease states and immunological phenotypes. In the study, approximately 160 TCR beta chains were listed as associated with cytomegalovirus. Assigning TCR associations to individual alleles was difficult when HLA alleles, especially DR and DQ, strongly co-occurred. A further reported finding was that TCR beta sequences accurately predicted the HLA-A and HLA-B alleles for most subjects in the first cohort. A later analysis associated roughly 17,000 TCR beta sequences with specific HLA alleles at a false discovery rate of 0.05. A few of the identified cytomegalovirus-associated TCR beta chains were confirmed in vitro to be specific for cytomegalovirus antigens. Because counts were too low, around 18 rarely observed V segments, including chromosome 9 orphons, were left out of the earlier analysis of 587 of the donors. A later analysis reported that several top co-occurrence clusters appeared linked to parvovirus B19, influenza, CMV and Epstein-Barr virus. The cohort was sequenced for TCR beta chains only, and without alpha or paired-chain data the features that could be detected were limited.

This clone showed up just once. The target of this receptor is not known. One base away there is no much larger clone; base qualities are not given. Receptors were amplified or captured by the immunoSEQ multiplex PCR assay. A mixture of 60 forward primers for TCR Vbeta segments and 13 reverse primers for TCR Jbeta segments was used in the multiplex PCR. A multiplex PCR assay on genomic DNA amplified the CDR3 region of rearranged TCR beta genes. The Illumina HiSeq System was used to sequence the amplified TCR beta libraries as 87-base-pair reads. The paper's data handling went like this. Across the 600 to 700 repertoires, a later analysis counted tens of millions of unique TCR beta chains, roughly 11 million of which were shared by at least two donors. Raw reads were error-corrected and collapsed into unique sequences with a nearest-neighbor algorithm that merged closely related sequences to remove PCR and sequencing errors. V, D and J gene segments were assigned by aligning CDR3 sequences to IMGT reference sequences. Each retained sequence needed at least a six-nucleotide match to both a V gene segment and a J gene segment. Rearrangements were classified as productive when the CDR3 lacked stop codons and remained in frame with V and J, and all other rearrangements were classified as non-productive. CDR3 was defined by IMGT convention, running from the second conserved V-encoded cysteine to the conserved J-encoded phenylalanine. The earlier analysis of about 610 of the donors excluded any sequence lacking an unambiguous match to a single V gene segment. An earlier analysis of several hundred of the donors classified V segments as functional when productive rearrangements were above 56.7% and as segregating when the standard deviation between donors was above 5%. A statistical classification framework was developed to diagnose cytomegalovirus status using the catalog of TCR beta chain sequences. A later analysis assigned V and J genes by comparing TCR nucleotide sequences with IMGT/GENE-DB human TR gene sequences. The TCRdist pipeline was used in a later analysis to assign CDR3 sequences and most-parsimonious VDJ recombination scenarios. In a later analysis, each TCR beta chain was defined by its CDR3 amino acid sequence together with its V-gene family, and reads without a unique V-gene family were excluded. As a way to deal with suspected cross-contamination and a sequencing artifact, a later analysis dropped hundreds of nucleotide sequences that were highly shared and had low generation probability. A later analysis calculated a clonal expansion index for each public chain from normalized within-repertoire ranks of inferred template counts. A later analysis computed generation probabilities with a VDJ recombination model fitted to out-of-frame rearrangements, and checked the results against IGoR. Hypergeometric tests were used in a later analysis to score TCR-TCR, TCR-HLA and TCR-CMV co-occurrence, with a repertoire-size bias correction applied to the TCR pairs. A later analysis estimated false discovery rates by permuting HLA or CMV assignments 20 times. A later analysis grouped co-occurring TCRs with DBSCAN, adding TCRdist sequence similarity when clustering within HLA-allele-positive subsets. Co-occurrence clustering excluded repertoires with fewer than 30,000 or more than 120,000 public chains, plus five with anomalous nucleotide sharing. In TCRdb, the immuneACCESS table is reduced to in-frame sequences with V and J assigned. These tables do not hold every clone; where another copy was compared, an unresolved V gene accounts for under half, and the others remain unexplained. That table gives V, J and clone size, and the DNA gave D and trimming. For this sample there are 150,000 to 200,000 clones; about three quarters appear just once. The ten largest clonotypes hold 8.5% to 12% of the sample.

The cohort comprised some 730 healthy bone marrow donors. At the time of sampling, all cohort members were nominally healthy, though unrecorded immune exposures were likely present. The donor tested CMV seropositive and was one of the 289 seropositive cohort members. A peripheral blood sample was provided by each donor, and peripheral blood mononuclear cells were used for TCR beta sequencing. The Qiagen DNeasy Blood Extraction Kit was used to extract genomic DNA from the blood cell samples. The clonotype was recovered from a man aged 30 to 45 in good health and CMV-seropositive. Sample: PBMCs.

The CDR3 loop reads CASTNQGGSEAFF. The DNA is as follows: TGTGCCAGCACCAATCAGGGTGGGTCTGAAGCTTTCTTT. Recombination connected TRBV28 to TRBJ1-1; the D gene is perhaps TRBD1, from 5 matching bases. CDR1 and CDR2, looked up from the germline V gene, are MDHEN and SYDVKM. Trimming costs V 7 bases and J 6 bases, and their ends lie 15 bases apart. The CDR3 goes from the cysteine to the phenylalanine over 13 residues. The entry retains the CDR3 DNA only, 39 bases that are in frame from base 1.